This record concerns one TCR beta chain sequence. The sample originates from a study of blood T cell repertoires in COVID-19. Study summary: The cDNA or gDNA used as material had been derived from T cells, B-cell-depleted T cells, or PBMCs.

Per the authors' pipeline: Reference gene primer amplification gave estimated nucleated cell counts. Data came from immunoSEQ multiplex PCR; TCRdb stores just in-frame clones and leaves some out. V and J calls plus clone size are reproduced from that table; the DNA served to infer D and trimming. The sample lists fewer than 250,000 clones; 80% were seen once. The CDR3 loop spans 12 amino acids. V shed 5 bases and J shed 7 bases, with 11 bases lying between them. Germline V gene sequence: CDR1 LNHDA, CDR2 SQIVND (reference sequence). The clonotype comes from a man in his 60s with acute or convalescent COVID-19. The chain joins TRBV19 to TRBJ1-2; maybe TRBD1 (6 bases). Specimen: peripheral blood. The CDR3 loop is CASSGPGAGYTF. The CDR3, as DNA: TGTGCCAGTAGTGGCCCAGGGGCTGGCTACACCTTC.